The following is a TCR beta chain sequence with its context. Its antigen is as yet unknown. These data come from a study of siplizumab effects on memory and regulatory T cells. The ends lost 5 bases at V and 3 bases at J; junction bases unmatched: 8. The CDR3 has 15 residues. Germline CDR1 PRHDT, CDR2 FYEKMQ (reference sequence). Generated by immunoSEQ multiplex PCR, the TCRdb table keeps only in-frame clones and is missing some. Counted here are more than 50,000 clones, 85% to 95% occurring once; the ten biggest clones make up less than 40%. Study-level points and caveats: Only a minority of proliferating CD4+ or CD8+ clones had an assignable naive or memory phenotype, with roughly 75-96% lacking one. Mappable CD4+ clones that were alloreactive averaged roughly 66% Treg-derived with siplizumab versus 25% to 30% in controls. No more than a minor fraction of alloreactive clones could be traced back to unstimulated subsets. Naive T cells were seen as more diverse than memory cells and as major alloresponse contributors.

The receptor was isolated from a human donor in good health. The chain employs TRBV13 and TRBJ1-2, with 8 bases that match TRBD1. The sample comprised CD8+ T cells sorted from blood. CDR3 sequence reads: CASSGSKQGDYGYTF. The CDR3 DNA reads TGTGCCAGCAGCGGTAGCAAACAGGGGGACTATGGCTACACCTTC. Complete variable domain (other parts from reference TRBV13 and TRBJ1-2): AAGVIQSPRHLIKEKRETATLKCYPIPRHDTVYWYQQGPGQDPQFLISFYEKMQSDKGSIPDRFSAQQFSDYHSELNMSSLELGDSALYFCASSGSKQGDYGYTFGSGTRLTVV.